The 27 T cell receptor beta chains below were found in one sample sequenced in a study of cytomegalovirus exposure and HLA in healthy donors. The assay was immunoSEQ multiplex PCR, and TCRdb's table has in-frame clones only and misses some. This table holds approximately 160,000 clones, 86% found once. The sequenced material came from PBMCs. These TCRs come from a woman in her twenties or thirties in good health and CMV-seronegative.

In nucleotides, the CDR3 is TGTGCCAGCAGTTATTTGGGCAGGGTCACTGAAGCTTTCTTT. Amino acids: CASSYLGRVTEAFF. The chain joins TRBV6-5 to TRBJ1-1; D might be TRBD1 (5 bases). Germline CDR1 and CDR2: MNHEY and SVGAGI. V lost 3 bases to trimming and J lost 4 bases, with 12 bases between them. CDR3 size: 14 residues.

CDR3 sequence: CASRRGQGAENTIYF. CDR3 coding DNA: TGCGCCAGCAGACGCGGCCAGGGGGCGGAAAACACCATATATTTT. V and J are TRBV5-1 and TRBJ1-3, with TRBD1 matching over 8 bases. The V and J ends lost 5 bases and 6 bases, in that order; junction bases with no gene match: 10. The CDR3 extends over 15 amino acids. Per the germline V gene, CDR1 is SGHRS and CDR2 is YFSETQ.

This chain uses TRBV28 with TRBJ2-7; no clear D. The length of the CDR3 is 14 residues. Trimming removed 7 bases at V and 1 base at J, with 14 bases between. Germline V gives CDR1 MDHEN, CDR2 SYDVKM. The CDR3 DNA is TGTGCCAGCACCTGGAACGATCGATCCTACGAGCAGTACTTC. Residues: CASTWNDRSYEQYF.

This chain links TRBV6-5 with TRBJ1-6; D is uncertain. The CDR3 totals 16 residues. Trimming cost V 0 bases and J 3 bases, with 9 bases left between them. CDR1 and CDR2 (germline): MNHEY, SVGAGI. The CDR3: CASSYSLRSYNSPLHF. CDR3 DNA sequence: TGTGCCAGCAGTTACTCTCTCAGGAGCTATAATTCACCCCTCCACTTT.

The rearrangement uses TRBV6-5 and TRBJ1-5; 7 bases fit TRBD1. V was clipped by 6 bases and J by 1 base; unmatched bases: 3. CDR1 is MNHEY and CDR2 is SVGAGI in the germline V gene. The CDR3 contains 14 residues. CDR3 in amino acids: CASRTGKSNQPQHF. The CDR3 region has the DNA TGTGCCAGCAGGACAGGGAAGAGCAATCAGCCCCAGCATTTT.

The rearrangement links TRBV6-6 to TRBJ1-3; D might be TRBD1 (5 bases). Looked up from germline, CDR1 is MNHNY and CDR2 is SVGAGI (reference sequence). V was cut by 2 bases and J by 0 bases, with 8 bases left in between. There are 15 residues in the CDR3. The CDR3 reads CASSYRQRSGNTIYF. In DNA, the CDR3 is TGTGCCAGCAGTTACCGACAGCGCTCTGGAAACACCATATATTTT.

V and J are TRBV10-3 and TRBJ2-1, with 10 bases fitting TRBD2. CDR1 and CDR2 (germline): ENHRY, SYGVKD. Unmatched junction bases numbered 6, after V lost 5 bases and J lost 2 bases. This CDR3 has 16 residues. This CDR3 is CAISTIGLAAYNEQFF. CDR3 coding DNA: TGTGCCATCAGTACCATCGGACTAGCGGCCTACAATGAGCAGTTCTTC.

The genes are TRBV5-8 and TRBJ2-7, with a tentative D call TRBD2 (6 bases). The germline gives CDR1 SGHTS, CDR2 YDEGEE. The CDR3 runs to 13 residues. Trimming took 3 bases from V and 3 from J, leaving 10 bases between them. The CDR3 nucleotides are TGTGCCAGCAGCTCCGGGAGACGCTACGAGCAGTACTTC. Its protein product is CASSSGRRYEQYF.

The genes are TRBV7-2 and TRBJ2-5; D might be TRBD1 (6 bases). This CDR3 is 13 amino acids long. V was pared by 5 bases and J by 5 bases, with 12 bases between. CDR1 and CDR2 from the germline V gene are SGHTA and FQGNSA. The CDR3 DNA reads as TGTGCCAGCAGCCCCATAAGGGGGGAGACCCAGTACTTC. Amino acids: CASSPIRGETQYF. Variable domain in full (rest from reference TRBV7-2 and TRBJ2-5): GAGVSQSPSNKVTEKGKDVELRCDPISGHTALYWYRQSLGQGLEFLIYFQGNSAPDKSGLPSDRFSAERTGGSVSTLTIQRTQQEDSAVYLCASSPIRGETQYFGPGTRLLVL.

This clone was seen once. This chain uses TRBV7-9 with TRBJ2-7; D could derive from TRBD1 or TRBD2 (5 bases each). Germline V gene sequence: CDR1 SEHNR, CDR2 FQNEAQ (reference sequence). The CDR3 is 15 residues long. The V and J ends lost 5 bases and 0 bases respectively, with 14 bases between them. The CDR3 spells CASSPGPGLSYEQYF. CDR3 coding DNA: TGTGCCAGCAGCCCGGGGCCGGGCCTCTCCTACGAGCAGTACTTC.

The DNA of the CDR3 is TGTGCCAGCTCACCCGACAGGAACTACAATGAGCAGTTCTTC. Translation: CASSPDRNYNEQFF. V usage is TRBV18 and J usage is TRBJ2-1; tentatively, D is TRBD1 (6 bases). The CDR3 totals 14 residues. V gave up 3 bases and J gave up 3 bases, with 9 bases separating them. CDR1 KGHSH and CDR2 LQKENI come from the germline V gene.

The rearrangement links TRBV7-2 to TRBJ2-3; a possible D gene is TRBD1 (7 bases). V shed 1 base and J shed 4 bases, with 24 bases lying between them. Germline-derived CDR1 and CDR2 are SGHTA and FQGNSA. There are 19 residues in the CDR3. CDR3 amino acids: CASSLGVGGAGGRSDTQYF. In DNA form, the CDR3 reads TGTGCCAGCAGCTTAGGTGTTGGAGGGGCAGGGGGACGGTCAGATACGCAGTATTTT.

This rearrangement joins TRBV27 to TRBJ2-7, with D possibly TRBD1 on 6 matching bases. Trimming took off 5 bases at V and 2 bases at J, with 16 bases between the two ends. Germline V gene lookup returns CDR1 MNHEY and CDR2 SMNVEV (reference sequence). This CDR3 region has 15 residues. The CDR3, as DNA: TGTGCCAGCAGTCCATCCGGGACATTGGCCTACGAGCAGTACTTC. It yields the protein CASSPSGTLAYEQYF.

This chain uses TRBV5-1 with TRBJ2-1; TRBD2 aligns across 10 bases. V dropped 4 bases and J dropped 4; count of bases not matched to a gene: 5. Germline CDR1 and CDR2: SGHRS and YFSETQ. The CDR3 length is 15 residues. The chain's CDR3 is CASSPGLARYNEQFF. The CDR3 nucleotides read TGCGCCAGCAGCCCGGGACTAGCGAGGTACAATGAGCAGTTCTTC.

The chain is built from TRBV7-2 and TRBJ2-3; D unclear. This CDR3 has 16 amino acids. V was clipped by 1 base and J by 0 bases, with 11 bases between them. From germline, CDR1 is SGHTA and CDR2 FQGNSA. The chain's CDR3 is CASSLVATHSTDTQYF. The CDR3 nucleotides read TGTGCCAGCAGCTTAGTAGCCACTCATAGCACAGATACGCAGTATTTT.

CDR3 in amino acids: CASSLSGGGGGTQYF. CDR3 nucleotides: TGTGCCAGCAGCCTTAGCGGGGGGGGAGGGGGTACGCAGTATTTT. J is TRBJ2-3 and V is TRBV6-5, with 11 nucleotides matching TRBD2. Trimming took 6 bases from V and 8 from J; bases not matched to a gene: 10. Per germline, CDR1 MNHEY and CDR2 SVGAGI. The CDR3 runs 15 residues.

The chain uses TRBV4-3 and TRBJ2-2, with 14 positions matching TRBD2. This CDR3 contains 16 residues. Germline values: CDR1 LGHNA, CDR2 YSLEER. V gave up 1 base and J gave up 6 bases; unmatched junction bases: 1. In nucleotides, the CDR3 is TGCGCCAGCAGCCAAGGACTAGCGGGGGGGCCCGGGGAGCTGTTTTTT. Residues: CASSQGLAGGPGELFF.

The chain joins TRBV4-2 to TRBJ2-3, with TRBD2 identical over 8 bases. Per the germline V gene, CDR1 is LGHNA and CDR2 is YNFKEQ. The CDR3 spans 16 residues. V lost 0 bases, J lost 4 bases, and 6 bases stayed unmatched. In nucleotides, the CDR3 is TGTGCCAGCAGCCAAGAGTCCGGGAGGGGCCCAGATACGCAGTATTTT. It is translated as CASSQESGRGPDTQYF.

The genes are TRBV11-2 and TRBJ2-3; no reliable D call. CDR1 SGHAT and CDR2 FQNNGV come from the germline V gene. Trimming left V 2 bases short and J 2 bases short, with 11 bases between. This CDR3 region has 15 residues. DNA of the CDR3: TGTGCCAGCAGCTTAAGTCGGACCTCCACAGATACGCAGTATTTT. Its translation: CASSLSRTSTDTQYF.

This clone is a singleton in its sample. The chain uses TRBV12-5 and TRBJ2-6; tentatively, D is TRBD2 (6 bases). The CDR3 loop spans 16 amino acids. V was trimmed by 6 bases and J by 0 bases, leaving 12 bases between them. Germline V lookup: CDR1 LGHNT, CDR2 FRNRAP. The CDR3 region has the DNA TGTGCTAGTGGCCTCAGGAGGGTCTCTGGGGCCAACGTCCTGACTTTC. Protein product: CASGLRRVSGANVLTF. Full variable domain (remainder filled in from reference TRBV12-5 and TRBJ2-6): DARVTQTPRHKVTEMGQEVTMRCQPILGHNTVFWYRQTMMQGLELLAYFRNRAPLDDSGMPKDRFSAEMPDATLATLKIQPSEPRDSAVYFCASGLRRVSGANVLTFGAGSRLTVL.

The V call is TRBV7-9, the J call TRBJ2-7, with a possible D match to TRBD1 (6 bases). Trimming left V 4 bases short and J 2 bases short, with 15 bases between. Per germline, CDR1 SEHNR and CDR2 FQNEAQ (reference sequence). The CDR3 runs to 15 residues. Written as DNA, the CDR3 is TGTGCCAGCAGCTCGGAGATAAACAGGGCCTACGAGCAGTACTTC. Protein sequence: CASSSEINRAYEQYF.

A single count supports this clone. The chain carries TRBV20-1 and TRBJ1-1, with no clear D. CDR1 and CDR2 (germline): DFQATT, SNEGSKA (reference sequence). The CDR3 is 11 amino acids. The CDR3 sequence: CSAKVETEAFF. The CDR3 DNA sequence: TGCAGCGCGAAGGTAGAGACTGAAGCTTTCTTT.

This clone was seen once. The chain couples TRBV14 to TRBJ1-1; the D gene is possibly TRBD1 (5 bases). The CDR3 covers 16 residues. The ends were cut back, 4 bases at V and 4 bases at J, with 19 bases in the middle. Germline V gene data show CDR1 as SGHDN and CDR2 as FVKESK. CDR3 nucleotide sequence: TGTGCCAGCAGCCTCCCCTGGGGCGCTGCGGGCACTGAAGCTTTCTTT. Its translation is CASSLPWGAAGTEAFF.

The genes are TRBV7-3 and TRBJ2-5; D ambiguous. V was clipped by 1 base and J by 5 bases, with 8 bases between them. The V gene's germline CDR1 is SGHTA and CDR2 FQGTGA. The CDR3 covers 13 residues. In DNA, the CDR3 is TGTGCCAGCAGCTTAAACCCCGGGGAGACCCAGTACTTC. This encodes CASSLNPGETQYF.

The V gene is TRBV4-3, the J gene TRBJ2-5, with D possibly TRBD1 on 6 matching bases. This CDR3 is 16 amino acids long. Germline CDR1 is LGHNA and CDR2 is YSLEER. Trimming took off 0 bases at V and 5 bases at J, with 16 bases between the two ends. CDR3 DNA: TGCGCCAGCAGCCAAGAGATTACAGGGATCGGTGAGACCCAGTACTTC. It encodes CASSQEITGIGETQYF.

The chain couples TRBV2 to TRBJ2-2; D ambiguous. The CDR3 covers 12 residues. Germline V CDR1 and CDR2: SNHLY, FYNNEI. Between the trimmed V and J ends, which lost 4 bases and 4 bases, there was a span of 4 bases. The CDR3 region is CASSVRTGELFF. The CDR3, as DNA: TGTGCCAGCAGTGTTCGCACCGGGGAGCTGTTTTTT.

The sample holds a few counts of this clone. The gene calls are TRBV27 and TRBJ2-1; D is perhaps TRBD2 (5 bases). The CDR3 runs to 15 residues. The germline CDR1 and CDR2 sequences are MNHEY and SMNVEV (reference sequence). The V end was cut by 4 bases, the J end by 2 bases, with 12 bases between. CDR3 sequence (DNA): TGTGCCAGCAGTTCTGAATCTAGCCCCTACAATGAGCAGTTCTTC. Protein product: CASSSESSPYNEQFF.